This T cell receptor (beta chain) is from a study of cytomegalovirus exposure and HLA in healthy donors. The study, taken as a whole, reports: Being indistinguishable, some V segments were excluded, TRBV6-2 and TRBV6-3 among them. Diagnosis of cytomegalovirus status made by the classifier reportedly showed high specificity and sensitivity.

CDR1 LGHNA and CDR2 YSLEER come from the germline V gene. V shed 0 bases, J shed 11 bases, and the junction held 6 bases outside the gene matches. CDR3 length: 13 residues. The study ran its PCR with 60 Vbeta and 13 Jbeta primers. Sequencing used immunoSEQ multiplex PCR; TCRdb keeps in-frame clones, though not all of them. The repertoire holds about 89,000 clones, with more than 70% as singletons. For this clone: Its matching antigen is unknown.

The sequence derives from a man under 40 in good health and CMV-seronegative. The rearrangement links TRBV4-3 to TRBJ2-5; 7 positions match TRBD2. What was sequenced was PBMCs. CDR3 protein: CASSQDPGREQYF. CDR3 DNA sequence: TGCGCCAGCAGCCAAGACCCAGGGAGGGAGCAGTACTTC.